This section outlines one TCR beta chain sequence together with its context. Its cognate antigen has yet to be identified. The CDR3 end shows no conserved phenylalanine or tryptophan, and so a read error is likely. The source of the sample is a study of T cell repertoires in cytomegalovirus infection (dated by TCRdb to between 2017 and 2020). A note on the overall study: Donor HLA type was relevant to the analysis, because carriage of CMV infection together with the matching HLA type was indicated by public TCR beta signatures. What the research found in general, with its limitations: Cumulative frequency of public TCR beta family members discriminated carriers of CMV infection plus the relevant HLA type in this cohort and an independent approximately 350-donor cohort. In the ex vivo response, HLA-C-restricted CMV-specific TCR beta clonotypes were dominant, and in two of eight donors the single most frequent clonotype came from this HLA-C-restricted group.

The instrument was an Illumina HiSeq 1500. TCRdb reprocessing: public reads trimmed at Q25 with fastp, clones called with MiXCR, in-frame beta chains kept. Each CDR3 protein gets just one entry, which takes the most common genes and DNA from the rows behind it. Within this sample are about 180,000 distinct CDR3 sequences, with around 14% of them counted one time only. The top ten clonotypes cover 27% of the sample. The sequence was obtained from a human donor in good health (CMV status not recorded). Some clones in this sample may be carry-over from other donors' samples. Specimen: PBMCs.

The CDR3 has the sequence CASSQSRSSNQPQHS. In nucleotides, the sequence is TGTGCCAGTAGTCAAAGCCGCAGTAGCAATCAGCCCCAGCATTCT. The chain joins TRBV19 to TRBJ1-5, with the D gene call left open. Trimming removed 5 bases from V and 0 bases from J, leaving 11 bases between the germline ends. Counting both end residues, the CDR3 totals 15 amino acids. Only the CDR3 portion is preserved as DNA: 45 bases, with reading frame beginning at the first base. CDR1 LNHDA and CDR2 SQIVND are derived from the germline V gene (reference sequence).